Reported below is one T cell receptor (beta chain). The sample belongs to a study of identical twins. TCRdb re-called the 5' RACE reads through MiXCR, storing one row per CDR3 protein. The sample shows roughly 500,000 distinct CDR3 sequences, approximately 22% of them seen only once. The same sample was also used in a study of T cells expressing NK-cell markers.

This receptor was obtained from a woman between 18 and 29 years old in good health. The material sequenced was CD4+ T cells sorted from blood.

CDR3 bases: TGCAGTGCTAGGACACTCCGAATGAACACTGAAGCTTTCTTT. It specifies CSARTLRMNTEAFF. The V call is TRBV20-1, the J call TRBJ1-1; D not resolved. Trimming pared 3 bases from V and 0 bases from J, leaving 11 bases between. The CDR3 is 14 residues long. Germline V gives CDR1 DFQATT, CDR2 SNEGSKA (reference sequence).